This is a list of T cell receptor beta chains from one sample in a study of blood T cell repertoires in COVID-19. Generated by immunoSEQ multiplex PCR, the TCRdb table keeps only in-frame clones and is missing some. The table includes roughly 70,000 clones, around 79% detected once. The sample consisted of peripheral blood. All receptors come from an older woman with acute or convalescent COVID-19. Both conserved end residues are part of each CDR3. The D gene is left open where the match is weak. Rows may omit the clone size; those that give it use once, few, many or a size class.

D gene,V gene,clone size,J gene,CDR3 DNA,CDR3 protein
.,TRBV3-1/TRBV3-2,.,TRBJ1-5,TGTGCCAGCAGCCTAAGGGGTGGACAGCCCCAGCATTTT,CASSLRGGQPQHF
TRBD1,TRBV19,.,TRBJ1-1,TGTGCCAGTAGTCCACAGGGGAGCACTGAAGCTTTCTTT,CASSPQGSTEAFF
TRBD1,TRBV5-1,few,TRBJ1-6,TGCGCCAGCAGCTTAACAGGGGGCGATTCACCCCTCCACTTT,CASSLTGGDSPLHF
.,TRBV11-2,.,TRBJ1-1,TGTGCCAGCAGCTTAGAGATACCTAATGAAGCTTTCTTT,CASSLEIPNEAFF
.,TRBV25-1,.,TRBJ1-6,TGTGCCAGCAGTGGGGCGGGAGGGGCCTATAATTCACCCCTCCACTTT,CASSGAGGAYNSPLHF
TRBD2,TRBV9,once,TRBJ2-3,TGTGCCAGCAGCGCACTACCGGGACTAGCGGGGGCGAGCACAGATACGCAGTATTTT,CASSALPGLAGASTDTQYF
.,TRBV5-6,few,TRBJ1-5,TGTGCCAGCAGCTTTTCTGGAGTGCTCGTCAATCAGCCCCAGCATTTT,CASSFSGVLVNQPQHF
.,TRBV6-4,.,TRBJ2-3,TGTGCCAGCAGTGACTCCACTCCTTCAGATACGCAGTATTTT,CASSDSTPSDTQYF
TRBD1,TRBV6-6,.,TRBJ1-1,TGTGCCAGCAGTTACTCGACAGGGGGCGGGGCTGAAGCTTTCTTT,CASSYSTGGGAEAFF
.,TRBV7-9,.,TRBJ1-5,TGTGCCAGCAGCCCGACAAGGGGTCAGCCCCAGCATTTT,CASSPTRGQPQHF
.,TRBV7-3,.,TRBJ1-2,TGTGCCAGCAGCTTAAGGGGCGGTAACTATGGCTACACCTTC,CASSLRGGNYGYTF
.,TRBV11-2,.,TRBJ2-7,TGTGCCAGCAGCTACTATAGCGGAACCTACGAGCAGTACTTC,CASSYYSGTYEQYF
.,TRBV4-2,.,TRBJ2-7,TGTGCCAGCAGCCAAAAAGGTCAAGGAGTCGAGCAGTACTTC,CASSQKGQGVEQYF
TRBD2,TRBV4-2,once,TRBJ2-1,TGTGCCAGCAGCCGGGGAGGGGATGAGCAGTTCTTC,CASSRGGDEQFF
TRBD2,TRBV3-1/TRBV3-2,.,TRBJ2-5,TGTGCCAGCAGCCCGCAGCGGGGGGGCCGGCAAGAGACCCAGTACTTC,CASSPQRGGRQETQYF
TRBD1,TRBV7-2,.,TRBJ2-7,TGTGCCAGCAGCTCCGGACAGGGGGCATCCTACGAGCAGTACTTC,CASSSGQGASYEQYF
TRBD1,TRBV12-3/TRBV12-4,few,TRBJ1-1,TGTGCCAGCAGTCCTGACAGGGCGACTGAAGCTTTCTTT,CASSPDRATEAFF
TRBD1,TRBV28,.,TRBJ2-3,TGTGCCAGCAGTTCTCTGATGGGACAGGGGACAGATACGCAGTATTTT,CASSSLMGQGTDTQYF
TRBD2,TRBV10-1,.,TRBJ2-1,TGCGCCAGCAGTGAGTATGGGGTCCCCGGCGGGAGTGGTGAGCAGTTCTTC,CASSEYGVPGGSGEQFF
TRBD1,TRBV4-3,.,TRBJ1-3,TGCGCCAGCAGCCTCGCCCGGGCAGGGGGCGGAAACACCATATATTTT,CASSLARAGGGNTIYF
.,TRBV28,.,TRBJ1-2,TGTGCCAGCAGTTCCCCAGTCGTGAATGGCTACACCTTC,CASSSPVVNGYTF
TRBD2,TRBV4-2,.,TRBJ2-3,TGTGCCAGCAGCCAAGATCGGCTAGCGGGGTTCACCACCACAGATACGCAGTATTTT,CASSQDRLAGFTTTDTQYF